This T cell receptor beta chain was identified in a study of blood T cell repertoires in COVID-19 (dated by TCRdb to between 2020 and 2021). Regarding the research as a whole: Samples from collaborators originated in the United States, Italy and Spain and spanned both the acute and convalescent phases of COVID-19. The repertoires were released in a freely available public database meant as a resource for research on the immune response to SARS-CoV-2. Samples came from the ongoing ImmuneRACE study (first 160 participants) plus 1,254 subjects from 6 global collaborators. Subjects who had been exposed to COVID-19, were actively infected with it, or had recovered from it provided the deeply sampled blood TCRbeta repertoires that made up the dataset. Where available, HLA class I and class II types were taken from metadata supplied by the sample provider and were not determined by assay-based typing. The material from the prospective study consisted of cDNA or gDNA derived from T cells, B-cell-depleted T cells, or PBMCs. Sample metadata almost always included a de-identified subject ID, COVID-19 status, age in years and sex. Paper-wide results and their limitations: The amount of clinical and demographic metadata varied by source and participant and was provided uncurated.

Trimming leaves V shorter by 6 bases and J shorter by 8 bases, with the junction holding 14 bases beyond the gene matches. CDR3 length: 17 amino acids, cysteine to phenylalanine. CDR3 DNA is the only sequence kept; it has 51 bases, read in frame from the first base. The germline V gene provides CDR1 KGHDR and CDR2 SFDVKD. Each collaborating institution followed its own protocols to collect whole blood in K2EDTA tubes. For TCRbeta analysis, collaborators shipped samples as frozen whole blood, isolated PBMCs, or DNA extracted from either of those sample types. On this clone: Its target antigen remains unknown. Base qualities are not provided; no much larger clone lies one nucleotide away.

TCRbeta CDR3 regions were amplified from genomic DNA using the immunoSEQ Assay, a bias-controlled multiplex PCR. From the authors' description of their analysis: The number of nucleated cells in each sample was estimated by amplification of reference gene primers within the assay. Sequence reads were collapsed and filtered to measure the absolute abundance of every unique TCRbeta CDR3 rearrangement. For each sample, productive Simpson clonality was calculated as the square root of Simpson's diversity index over productive rearrangements. As stored in TCRdb, this immuneACCESS dataset retains in-frame rearrangements with V and J assigned. A fraction of the clones does not appear; measured against another copy, unresolved V genes explain less than half of the discrepancy, and the remainder lacks a known reason. V and J calls and clone size are as listed in that table; D and trimming were resolved from the DNA. In this sample the table shows over 60,000 clones, more than 80% of which occur a single time. The top ten clonotypes cover around 32% of the sample.

This chain is built from TRBV24-1 and TRBJ2-1; 11 central bases correspond to TRBD1. The receptor was isolated from a woman of 80 years or more with active or convalescent COVID-19. Sequenced material: peripheral blood. CDR3 protein: CATSSGERDRGSDEQFF. At the DNA level, the sequence is TGTGCCACCAGTTCGGGGGAACGGGACAGGGGGTCTGATGAGCAGTTCTTC.